These T cell receptor beta chains were read from a single sample in a study of cytomegalovirus exposure and HLA in healthy donors. Sequencing used immunoSEQ multiplex PCR; TCRdb keeps in-frame clones, though not all of them. The table has some 150,000 clones, 77% seen once. Sequencing was performed on PBMCs. The receptors come from a male donor in good health and CMV-seronegative. CDR3s include the opening cysteine and the closing phenylalanine or tryptophan. Fields, in order: V gene, D gene, clone size, J gene, CDR3 DNA, CDR3 protein. A D gene is named only where the DNA matches it firmly. Clone size is stated in some rows and not others, as once, few, many or a class when expanded.

V gene: TRBV19
D gene: -
clone size: once
J gene: TRBJ1-6
CDR3 DNA: TGTGCCAGTAGTATTGTGGCTAGCTCCTATAATTCACCCCTCCACTTT
CDR3 protein: CASSIVASSYNSPLHF

V gene: TRBV19
D gene: -
clone size: -
J gene: TRBJ1-6
CDR3 DNA: TGTGCCAGTAGTAAGGCAGGAATATCACCCCTCCACTTT
CDR3 protein: CASSKAGISPLHF

V gene: TRBV4-1
D gene: TRBD1
clone size: -
J gene: TRBJ1-6
CDR3 DNA: TGCGCCAGCAGCCAAGATATTCCGGGACAGGGTAATTCACCCCTCCACTTT
CDR3 protein: CASSQDIPGQGNSPLHF

V gene: TRBV6-1
D gene: -
clone size: -
J gene: TRBJ1-5
CDR3 DNA: TGTGCCAGCAGTGCTGGAACGGGAAAGGGCCAGCCCCAGCATTTT
CDR3 protein: CASSAGTGKGQPQHF

V gene: TRBV5-1
D gene: -
clone size: -
J gene: TRBJ2-1
CDR3 DNA: TGCGCCAGCAGCATACAGGTTACTGAGCAGTTCTTC
CDR3 protein: CASSIQVTEQFF

V gene: TRBV7-6
D gene: TRBD2
clone size: -
J gene: TRBJ2-7
CDR3 DNA: TGTGCCAGCAGCTCCGCTAGCGGAAGCTCCTACGAGCAGTACTTC
CDR3 protein: CASSSASGSSYEQYF

V gene: TRBV4-1
D gene: TRBD1
clone size: -
J gene: TRBJ2-2
CDR3 DNA: TGCGCCAGCAGCCAAGCTCTCAGCAGGGGGCCTTGGACCGGGGAGCTGTTTTTT
CDR3 protein: CASSQALSRGPWTGELFF

V gene: TRBV7-9
D gene: -
clone size: -
J gene: TRBJ1-5
CDR3 DNA: TGTGCCAGCAGCGAACAGATAGGGCCCCAGCATTTT
CDR3 protein: CASSEQIGPQHF

V gene: TRBV5-4
D gene: -
clone size: -
J gene: TRBJ1-2
CDR3 DNA: TGTGCCAGCAGCTTGGGAATCACAGGAAATTATGGCTACACCTTC
CDR3 protein: CASSLGITGNYGYTF

V gene: TRBV19
D gene: TRBD2
clone size: once
J gene: TRBJ2-1
CDR3 DNA: TGTGCCAGTAGTATTGGACTAGCGGGGGACAATGAGCAGTTCTTC
CDR3 protein: CASSIGLAGDNEQFF

V gene: TRBV4-3
D gene: -
clone size: -
J gene: TRBJ1-3
CDR3 DNA: TGCGCCAGCAGCCAAGCGTTGACAGGAACTCGCTCTGGAAACACCATATATTTT
CDR3 protein: CASSQALTGTRSGNTIYF

V gene: TRBV18
D gene: -
clone size: -
J gene: TRBJ1-4
CDR3 DNA: TGTGCCAGCTCACCACCGGGCAGCTGGGGGCAAACTAATGAAAAACTGTTTTTT
CDR3 protein: CASSPPGSWGQTNEKLFF

V gene: TRBV5-1
D gene: TRBD2
clone size: -
J gene: TRBJ2-2
CDR3 DNA: TGCGCCACCACAATCCCTAGCGGGAGAGGGCCCGGGGAGCTGTTTTTT
CDR3 protein: CATTIPSGRGPGELFF

V gene: TRBV18
D gene: TRBD1
clone size: -
J gene: TRBJ1-5
CDR3 DNA: TGTGCCAGCTCACCCGCGGCAGGGGGAAATCAGCCCCAGCATTTT
CDR3 protein: CASSPAAGGNQPQHF

V gene: TRBV6-5
D gene: -
clone size: -
J gene: TRBJ1-2
CDR3 DNA: TGTGCCAGCCGGGGGAGGAGGGGCTCCCTCTATGGCTACACCTTC
CDR3 protein: CASRGRRGSLYGYTF

V gene: TRBV6-1
D gene: -
clone size: -
J gene: TRBJ2-3
CDR3 DNA: TGTGCCAGCAGCACCACTAGCACAGATACGCAGTATTTT
CDR3 protein: CASSTTSTDTQYF

V gene: TRBV6-5
D gene: -
clone size: -
J gene: TRBJ1-1
CDR3 DNA: TGTGCCAGCAGTTACTCGAGCCTGAACACTGAAGCTTTCTTT
CDR3 protein: CASSYSSLNTEAFF

V gene: TRBV18
D gene: TRBD1
clone size: -
J gene: TRBJ1-5
CDR3 DNA: TGTGCCAGCTCACCCCGACAGGGAACCGATCAGCCCCAGCATTTT
CDR3 protein: CASSPRQGTDQPQHF

V gene: TRBV7-6
D gene: TRBD1
clone size: -
J gene: TRBJ1-1
CDR3 DNA: TGTGCCAGCAGCATGTTACAGGGGTCGAAAACTGAAGCTTTCTTT
CDR3 protein: CASSMLQGSKTEAFF

V gene: TRBV4-3
D gene: -
clone size: -
J gene: TRBJ1-6
CDR3 DNA: TGCGCCAGCAGCCGGCTTTTGAATTCACCCCTCCACTTT
CDR3 protein: CASSRLLNSPLHF

V gene: TRBV9
D gene: TRBD1
clone size: -
J gene: TRBJ2-7
CDR3 DNA: TGTGCCAGCAGCGGGACAGGGATGGCCTACGAGCAGTACTTC
CDR3 protein: CASSGTGMAYEQYF

V gene: TRBV7-3
D gene: TRBD2
clone size: -
J gene: TRBJ2-6
CDR3 DNA: TGTGCCAGCAGCTTATTAAAGGCGGGGGACCCTCAGGCCAACGTCCTGACTTTC
CDR3 protein: CASSLLKAGDPQANVLTF

V gene: TRBV19
D gene: TRBD1
clone size: -
J gene: TRBJ2-5
CDR3 DNA: TGTGCCAGTAGTGGGACAGGGGCGGAGACCCAGTACTTC
CDR3 protein: CASSGTGAETQYF

V gene: TRBV7-9
D gene: TRBD1
clone size: -
J gene: TRBJ2-7
CDR3 DNA: TGTGCCAGCAGCGCAGGGACAGGGCTAAGGGACGAGCAGTACTTC
CDR3 protein: CASSAGTGLRDEQYF

V gene: TRBV5-1
D gene: -
clone size: -
J gene: TRBJ1-2
CDR3 DNA: TGCGCCAGCAGCGTATCGGGGGTTAACTATGGCTACACCTTC
CDR3 protein: CASSVSGVNYGYTF

V gene: TRBV19
D gene: TRBD2
clone size: -
J gene: TRBJ2-1
CDR3 DNA: TGTGCCAGTAGTATGGGGGGGAACAATGAGCAGTTCTTC
CDR3 protein: CASSMGGNNEQFF

V gene: TRBV4-3
D gene: -
clone size: -
J gene: TRBJ1-2
CDR3 DNA: TGCGCCAGCAGCCAAGATTGGGAGGGAGCCGGTAAACCCATCTATGGCTACACCTTC
CDR3 protein: CASSQDWEGAGKPIYGYTF

V gene: TRBV5-6
D gene: TRBD1
clone size: -
J gene: TRBJ1-5
CDR3 DNA: TGTGCCAGCAGCTCAACAGGGGGCACTCAGCCCCAGCATTTT
CDR3 protein: CASSSTGGTQPQHF